This TCR beta chain was obtained from a study of blood T cells in healthy people across ages (dated by TCRdb to 2014 to 2015). Background on the whole study: Template switching captured roughly one uniquely barcoded TCR beta cDNA molecule per two T cells in model experiments. The study measured age-related changes in TCR beta repertoire diversity using deep sequencing normalized with unique cDNA molecular identifiers. The donors were split into four age groups: young (average 16 years), middle-aged (about 40), aged (more than 60) and long-lived (roughly 80). To avoid experimental bias, donors of different ages were spread randomly across the sequencing lanes. Two additional independent replicas of 1 million unique cDNA reads from the same blood draw were analyzed for two donors (one aged 18 to 29 and one aged 80 or older). What the research found in general, with its limitations: Estimates of total diversity based on one million sequenced T cells were regarded as lower bounds and as underestimates. Because donor CMV infection status was unknown, age-related changes in expanded clonotypes were potentially confounded. Conclusive comparison of naive and antigen-experienced compartments was prevented by the profiling of bulk unsorted PBMCs. Compared with the aged group, more naive CD4+ T cells, fewer expanded clones and increased TCR diversity were shown by the long-lived group, suggesting age selection. Observed TCR beta diversity per million T cells fell roughly linearly with age, and a significant reduction was already apparent by age about 43. Observed TCR beta diversity correlated strongly with the percentage of naive T cells measured by flow cytometry.

Libraries were built with 5' RACE. For sequencing, an Illumina HiSeq 2500 was employed. A second PCR of roughly 6 to 11 cycles was run with a J-beta primer mix and a sample-barcoded 5' primer. A unique molecular identifier was introduced onto each TCR beta cDNA molecule by a template-switch 5' adaptor carrying 12 random nucleotides. Each sample yielded at least 2.5 million CDR3-containing paired-end reads. First-strand cDNA synthesis was performed from all RNA using the Mint cDNA synthesis kit, with priming by a TRBC-specific oligonucleotide. All cDNA was treated with uracil-DNA glycosylase and then went through a first 18-cycle PCR with the universal primers M1SS and BC2_uni_R. The authors processed their data as follows. For normalization, 1 million high-quality reads, each with a distinct molecular identifier, were randomly selected from each sample. Instead of being binned into consensus sequences, reads that shared molecular identifiers were thrown out. CDR3 identification, clonotype clustering and error correction used MiTCR with a Q25 quality threshold and the strictest error-elimination algorithm. A nonparametric unseen species model with Euler transformation was used to estimate a lower bound on total TCR beta diversity. Using fastp at Q25 and MiXCR, TCRdb reprocessed the public reads and kept productive beta chains. Rows merge per CDR3 protein into single entries with the most common DNA and genes. The V and J calls were not made by the authors but by TCRdb's processing. The sample contains 2 million or so distinct CDR3 sequences, less than 50% of them found a single time. The ten most abundant clones make up less than 2.5% of the sample.

The CDR3 measures 15 amino acids from cysteine to phenylalanine. Just the 45-base CDR3 DNA is kept, in frame starting at base 1. Trimming takes 4 bases from V and 0 bases from J, and the germline ends sit 10 bases apart. The germline V gene specifies LGHNA as CDR1 and YSLEER as CDR2. The roughly 39 donors, aged roughly 6 to 100 years, were systemically healthy Caucasian individuals from Russia. About 9.6 milliliters of peripheral blood were collected from each donor into EDTA-treated Vacutainer tubes. Ficoll-Paque density-gradient centrifugation was used to isolate PBMCs, with at least 7 million per sample. Trizol reagent was used to extract total RNA from PBMCs, with at least 5.5 micrograms per sample. Naive CD45RAhigh/CD27high T cell percentages were measured by flow cytometry on a PBMC aliquot from every donor. Note on this clonotype: Which antigen it targets is not known. No base quality information exists; no much larger clone differs at one position.

This sequence originates from a woman aged 40 to 50 in good health. Sequences were obtained from blood. This chain is built from TRBV4-3 and TRBJ1-3; the D gene identity is not certain. The bases read TGCGCCAGCAGCCCCTCTGTGGACTCTGGAAACACCATATATTTT. This yields the protein CASSPSVDSGNTIYF.